This T cell receptor beta chain was sequenced for a study of HIV-infected patients and healthy controls (TCRdb year 2014). As for the study more broadly: The study tested whether deep TCR repertoire sequencing of HIV patients' small blood samples could capture immune perturbation and reconstitution. Summary of the overall study and its limitations: Using whole blood restricted sequencing depth and prevented separating the dynamics of distinct T-cell subpopulations. Healthy control repertoires showed roughly threefold more distinct CDR3s and higher Shannon diversity than untreated HIV+ repertoires. HIV-associated CDR3s exhibited a significant reduction in frequency during therapy, whereas CMV-associated CDR3s exhibited no significant change, although the majority increased in frequency. The apparent post-therapy recovery of the Gini index in HIV-infected patients was not reproduced in size-matched repertoire data. A major limit on how widely the findings apply, in the view of the authors, was that only sixteen HIV-infected individuals were processed. Differing numbers of distinct sequences in patients and controls hindered comparison, and size-matching assigned excessive weight to rare events in the HIV-infected data. MAIT cell alpha-chain CDR3s were present at high frequency in healthy controls but severely depleted in HIV+ repertoires. HLA typing of donors was not performed in the study. Significantly different mean usage between HIV-infected patients and controls was observed for eight alpha and eight beta V genes. Both the Jaccard index and the count of highly shared sequences showed that healthy controls shared more CDR3s between individuals than HIV+ patients did. Significantly higher mean Gini indices were seen in HIV-infected repertoires than in controls, possibly reflecting oligoclonality. In the samples, alpha-beta chain pairing was left undetermined. The study cohorts differed slightly in age and sex profile, but those differences did not account for the observed differences in diversity.

Cut back by 4 bases and 1 base, the V and J ends lie 19 bases apart. Based on the germline V gene, the CDR1 and CDR2 sequences are KGHSH and LQKENI. The CDR3, cysteine through phenylalanine, is 17 amino acids long. The retained sequence is limited to the CDR3, 51 bases, with the frame set at the first base. By its share of the sample, this clonotype is medium-sized (0.01 to 0.1%). Its binding antigen is unknown. No per-base quality is available; no much larger clone lies one base away. About 500 ng RNA was reverse transcribed with SuperScript III using primers against the alpha and beta constant regions. Alpha and beta chain libraries were generated separately via chain-specific third strand synthesis with multiplexing indices. In the protocol, all rearrangements within a chain were amplified with a single primer pair so that primer bias was avoided, and molecular barcodes were added to each cDNA molecule. T4 RNA Ligase 1 joined purified cDNA to a 5' RACE adapter that carried a random hexamer and the SP2 sequencing primer site. Second strand synthesis was primed from the SP2 site with Phusion polymerase, using slow temperature ramps to favor optimal annealing. The 12-nucleotide barcode on each molecule comprised two random hexamer sequences, both introduced before amplification and concatenated. A short first PCR added P5 and P7 adapter elements plus a second index, followed by a roughly 25-cycle amplification PCR with P5s and P7 primers. The libraries went through 25 to 35 PCR cycles in total, were quantified on a Qubit, were sized on a Bioanalyzer, and were diluted to roughly 4.1 nM. The normalized libraries were sequenced on an Illumina MiSeq using 2 x 250 paired-end kits. Reverse transcription reactions underwent purification over MinElute columns, with elution into roughly 10 ul Tris-Cl. Adapter ligations ran for around 25 hours at 16 degrees C and were afterwards cleaned with AMPure XP beads at a 1:1 ratio. In the source study's methods: A modified Decombinator processed the demultiplexed FASTQ files and output V, J, insert and barcode information. Sequences that shared a barcode but differed from the dominant sequence were treated as errors and discarded, and barcodes were clustered at Levenshtein distance 3 and counted to estimate the original cDNA molecules. The R packages ineq, vegan, igraph and RCytoscape were used for downstream analyses, together with IMGT nomenclature and CDR3 definitions. V gene usage was calculated across distinct sequences, with every TCR tallied a single time to avoid skew from clonal expansion. Whenever two unique CDR3 amino acid sequences within a donor differed by a single Levenshtein edit, similarity networks linked them. Published HIV-specific CDR3s (92 alpha, about 720 beta) and CMV-specific CDR3s (around 13 alpha, roughly 250 beta) were compiled and searched for in the repertoires. Random subsampling to size-matched repertoires showed patients' decreased diversity was not caused by their lower sequence numbers. TCRdb cleaned the public reads at Q25 with fastp, built clones with MiXCR and kept in-frame beta chains. CDR3 protein sequences are deduplicated, and each keeps its most common genes and DNA. The V and J calls come from TCRdb's annotation, not from the publication. The sample includes approximately 13,000 distinct CDR3 sequences, with 5% to 6.5% observed a single time. Of the sample, 3% to 4.5% falls within the top ten clones.

Whole blood was used without cell fractionation, so the repertoire reflected all unsorted peripheral T cells. Ten uninfected healthy donors were sampled as controls, and about 40% of these ten donors were sampled twice approximately three months apart. An approximately 2.5 ml sample of peripheral blood was drawn into Tempus tubes for RNA extraction. Residual genomic DNA was removed with the TURBO-DNase kit and globin mRNA was depleted with GLOBINclear. The sequenced sample was blood. The sequence is built from TRBV18 and TRBJ1-1, with the D gene too uncertain to name. The receptor's source is an adult in good health. This receptor has the CDR3 CASSQTGSVSGNTEAFF. The DNA is as follows: TGTGCCAGCTCACAAACGGGTTCTGTTTCGGGGAACACTGAAGCTTTCTTT.